This passage covers 14 T cell receptor beta chains from one sample sequenced in a study of blood T cell repertoires in COVID-19. Profiling relied on immunoSEQ multiplex PCR, and the TCRdb table lists in-frame clones only, not all of them. Of approximately 190,000 clones listed, under 90% are singletons. Sequenced material: peripheral blood. All receptors derive from a man between 25 and 39 years old with active or convalescent COVID-19.

This clone was seen just once. CDR3 nucleotide sequence: TGCGCCAGCAGCGCCGGTCGGACAGGGGGAGGCTATGGCTACACCTTC. It yields the protein CASSAGRTGGGYGYTF. The rearrangement uses TRBV5-1 and TRBJ1-2; 10 nucleotides align to TRBD1. This CDR3 region has 16 residues. Germline lookup yields CDR1 SGHRS and CDR2 YFSETQ. With 4 bases clipped from V and 4 bases from J, the junction kept 10 bases outside the gene matches.

The chain is built from TRBV12-5 and TRBJ1-2; D is perhaps TRBD1 (5 bases). Germline values: CDR1 LGHNT, CDR2 FRNRAP. The CDR3 contains 14 residues. Trimming pared 5 bases from V and 5 bases from J, leaving 15 bases between. The CDR3 here is CASGIPGRGYGYTF. The DNA for the CDR3 is TGTGCTAGTGGTATCCCGGGACGGGGGTATGGCTACACCTTC.

V usage is TRBV27 and J usage is TRBJ2-7; a possible D gene is TRBD2 (6 bases). This CDR3 region has 15 residues. Trimming shortened V by 4 bases and J by 7 bases, and 20 bases separated the two germline ends. Germline V gene sequence: CDR1 MNHEY, CDR2 SMNVEV (reference sequence). In nucleotides, the CDR3 is TGTGCCAGCAGTTCGAGTGGAACCGCGGGACGGGAGCAGTACTTC. Protein sequence: CASSSSGTAGREQYF.

In this sample, this clone turned up a few times. The J gene is TRBJ1-2, the V gene TRBV19, with a possible D match to TRBD1 (6 bases). The CDR3 is made up of 15 amino acids. Between the trimmed V and J ends, which lost 7 bases and 8 bases, there was a span of 23 bases. Per the germline V gene, CDR1 is LNHDA and CDR2 is SQIVND (reference sequence). CDR3 nucleotide sequence: TGTGCCAGTACTCCTGCAAACAGGGCAATCGGCGGCTACACCTTC. It specifies CASTPANRAIGGYTF. Variable domain in full (rest from reference TRBV19 and TRBJ1-2): DGGITQSPKYLFRKEGQNVTLSCEQNLNHDAMYWYRQDPGQGLRLIYYSQIVNDFQKGDIAEGYSVSREKKESFPLTVTSAQKNPTAFYLCASTPANRAIGGYTFGSGTRLTVV.

The rearrangement links TRBV7-9 to TRBJ2-1, with D perhaps matching TRBD2 (7 bases). The CDR3 has 17 residues. V dropped 0 bases and J dropped 4 bases, with 16 bases sitting between them. Per the germline V gene, CDR1 is SEHNR and CDR2 is FQNEAQ (reference sequence). The CDR3: CASSLALGAGTYNEQFF. In DNA form, the CDR3 reads TGTGCCAGCAGCTTAGCGCTTGGAGCGGGGACATACAATGAGCAGTTCTTC.

Only a few counts were recorded for this clone. The chain is built from TRBV6-4 and TRBJ2-3, with D perhaps matching TRBD2 (6 bases). The germline V gene has CDR1 MRHNA and CDR2 SNTAGT. The CDR3 has 15 residues. V was trimmed by 2 bases and J by 1 base, leaving 10 bases between them. CDR3 nucleotides: TGTGCCAGCAGTGACGGGGCTAGCGGCACAGATACGCAGTATTTT. Translated: CASSDGASGTDTQYF.

The CDR3 sequence is CASRLRQGSNNQPQHF. The CDR3 region has the DNA TGTGCCAGCAGACTAAGACAGGGGAGTAACAATCAGCCCCAGCATTTT. The V call is TRBV28, the J call TRBJ1-5, with TRBD1 matching 8 bases. V lost 6 bases, J lost 3 bases, and 10 bases stayed unmatched. The CDR3 extends over 16 amino acids. Per germline, CDR1 MDHEN and CDR2 SYDVKM. The full variable domain, completed using reference TRBV28 and TRBJ1-5, is DVKVTQSSRYLVKRTGEKVFLECVQDMDHENMFWYRQDPGLGLRLIYFSYDVKMKEKGDIPEGYSVSREKKERFSLILESASTNQTSMYLCASRLRQGSNNQPQHFGDGTRLSIL.

This clone was found once. The rearrangement uses TRBV5-1 and TRBJ2-3, with 16 bases matching TRBD2. V lost 0 bases, J lost 2 bases, and 12 bases stayed unmatched. Per the germline V gene, CDR1 is SGHRS and CDR2 is YFSETQ. The CDR3 extends over 21 amino acids. CDR3 region: CASSLAIRGLAGGRNTDTQYF. In DNA, the CDR3 is TGCGCCAGCAGCTTGGCTATTCGGGGACTAGCGGGGGGGCGGAACACAGATACGCAGTATTTT.

The rearrangement links TRBV2 to TRBJ2-5, with 12 nucleotides matching TRBD2. Germline CDR1 and CDR2: SNHLY and FYNNEI. The CDR3 length is 15 residues. V dropped 9 bases and J dropped 3; count of bases not matched to a gene: 8. As DNA, the CDR3 is TGTGCCAGGCGGTCTCGGACTAGCGGGGAAGAGACCCAGTACTTC. This encodes CARRSRTSGEETQYF.

This clone came up a few times. The chain couples TRBV27 to TRBJ1-1; a possible D gene is TRBD1 (5 bases). The CDR3 extends over 14 amino acids. The V end lost 2 bases, the J end lost 5 bases, and 12 bases lay between the germline ends. Germline CDR1 and CDR2: MNHEY and SMNVEV (reference sequence). CDR3: CASSLGALGTEAFF. In DNA, the CDR3 is TGTGCCAGCAGTTTAGGGGCCCTGGGTACTGAAGCTTTCTTT.

The chain employs TRBV5-5 and TRBJ1-4, with 8 bases aligning to TRBD1. After removal of 4 bases from V and 2 bases from J, the junction contained 10 bases not matched to a gene. There are 17 residues in the CDR3. Germline V gene lookup returns CDR1 SGHKS and CDR2 YYEKEE (reference sequence). The CDR3 bases are TGTGCCAGCAGCCCTGACAGGGGTGTCGCGACTAATGAAAAACTGTTTTTT. This encodes CASSPDRGVATNEKLFF.

There are a few counts of this clone. J is TRBJ2-7 and V is TRBV19; 8 nucleotides line up with TRBD1. This CDR3 region has 13 residues. CDR1 and CDR2 (germline): LNHDA, SQIVND (reference sequence). Losses at the gene ends were 8 bases for V and 3 bases for J; bases not matched to a gene: 6. DNA for the CDR3: TGTGCCAGTTCCCTAGGACAGGGCTACGAGCAGTACTTC. Translating gives CASSLGQGYEQYF.

The gene calls are TRBV19 and TRBJ1-2; 7 nucleotides agree with TRBD1. CDR1 is LNHDA and CDR2 is SQIVND in the germline V gene (reference sequence). V lost 5 bases, J lost 3 bases, and 9 bases stayed unmatched. This CDR3 has 15 residues. The CDR3 nucleotides are TGTGCCAGTAGTCCAAACAGGGGCAAAGACTATGGCTACACCTTC. It translates to CASSPNRGKDYGYTF.

V usage is TRBV2 and J usage is TRBJ1-6; D perhaps matches TRBD1 (6 bases). The V and J ends lost 2 bases and 10 bases respectively, with 12 bases between them. The CDR3 is 14 amino acids. Germline CDR1 SNHLY, CDR2 FYNNEI. The CDR3 DNA sequence: TGTGCCAGCAGTGAACCAGGGGTGGAATCACCCCTCCACTTT. Translating gives CASSEPGVESPLHF.